This TCR beta chain was observed in a study of T cells in Graves' hyperthyroidism and ophthalmopathy. CDR3 length: 15 amino acids. Germline assignment: CDR1 SGHAT and CDR2 FQNNGV. V shed 1 base and J shed 4 bases, with 13 bases lying between them. Of note for this clonotype: Its antigen remains unknown.

TCR beta CDR3 regions were amplified from RNA transcripts. Researchers ran a first-round RT-PCR on the TCR CDR3 using the HTBI primer set. TCRdb reprocessed the multiplex PCR reads via MiXCR and lists one record per CDR3 protein. The sample holds approximately 210,000 distinct CDR3 sequences, 15% to 20% seen once. Notes on the study in general: Onset of ophthalmopathy came a median around 6.2 months after the model predicted it.

The rearrangement links TRBV11-2 to TRBJ1-2; unclear D gene. This receptor was obtained from a man in his fifties with Graves' hyperthyroidism. The sample consisted of blood. DNA of the CDR3: TGTGCCAGCAGCTTAGCCCCAGGCGAGCCCTATGGCTACACCTTC. Translated, it gives CASSLAPGEPYGYTF.